This TCR beta chain was sequenced during a study of early T cells in non-severe SARS-CoV-2 infection (dated by TCRdb to the early 2020s). General notes on the study: Because TCR sequencing was done on bulk RNA from unsorted whole blood, the alpha and beta chains could not be paired. Findings and caveats that apply to the study as a whole: VDJdb matching was skewed toward anti-spike CD8 responses and likely underestimated virus-specific expansions by missing private and CD4 specificities.

This clonotype was picked up many times. Its specific antigen is unknown. The record has no base qualities; no much larger clone is one base away. The germline V and J ends show losses of 0 bases and 6 bases respectively, and no gene match explains 9 bases of the junction. Looking up the germline V gene yields CDR1 SGHRS and CDR2 YFSETQ. Reading from cysteine to phenylalanine, the CDR3 counts 16 amino acids. Only CDR3 DNA is held: 48 bases, read in frame from base 1. Libraries were prepared through 5' RACE. TCRdb names NextSeq 500 as the instrument used. To correct for sequencing error and PCR bias, the TCR library protocol tagged individual cDNA molecules with unique molecular identifiers. TCR alpha and beta chains were both sequenced, and the abundances of alpha and beta sequences in each sample were closely correlated with each other. The authors processed their data as follows. Decombinator V4 was used to annotate TCR sequences for V gene, J gene and CDR3. Expanded TCRs were defined as changing significantly between any two time points under a Poisson model with p below 0.0001. TCR abundances were normalised to the total number of TCRs sequenced in each sample and reported as counts per million. MAIT TCRs were defined by TRAV1-2 paired with TRAJ12, TRAJ20 or TRAJ33, and iNKT TCRs by TRAV10 paired with TRAJ18. VDJdb, accessed 1 November 2021, was searched for CMV, EBV and SARS-CoV-2 annotated TCRs, excluding TCRs annotated for multiple antigens. TCRdb's own reprocessing of the public reads used fastp at Q25 and MiXCR and kept productive beta chains. Entries that share a CDR3 protein sequence are merged under the most common genes and DNA. The V and J calls and clone size come from TCRdb's table, not from the authors' own analysis. Here the sample has about 59,000 distinct CDR3 sequences; 10% to 15% occur a single time. 2.9% of the sample lies in the top ten.

Set within a cohort of healthcare workers in London, UK, this nested case-control study involved weekly PCR testing of nasopharyngeal swabs along with blood sampling. Healthcare workers were recruited during the week of the UK lockdown, between 23 and 31 March 2020, and followed weekly for up to about 16 weeks. This receptor was identified in an adult who was a healthcare worker with PCR-confirmed SARS-CoV-2 infection or an uninfected control (not recorded which). The sequencing sample was made of whole blood. The receptor chain draws on TRBV5-1 and TRBJ2-1; 7 middle bases align to TRBD1. The CDR3 region reads CASSLVAGGNFNEQFF. The sequenced DNA is TGCGCCAGCAGCTTGGTCGCAGGGGGTAATTTCAATGAGCAGTTCTTC.